These T cell receptor beta chains were read from a single sample in a study of CD8+ T cells in alopecia areata. Measured with immunoSEQ multiplex PCR; TCRdb has only the in-frame clones, and not every one. The top ten clones hold approximately 1.7% of a sample with about 300,000 clones, more than 45% of them seen once. The source material was CD4+ T cells sorted from blood, sampled at week 24, from a patient treated with tofacitinib. All receptors come from a human donor with alopecia areata. The CDR3 runs from the conserved cysteine through the conserved F or W. The D gene is left open where the match is weak. Expanded clones get a size class; other rows say once, few or many, or leave the size out.

CDR3: CASSGRVGNQPQHF
DNA: TGTGCCAGCAGTGGACGGGTGGGCAATCAGCCCCAGCATTTT
D: .
V: TRBV7-9
J: TRBJ1-5
length: 14
size: once

CDR3: CASSEVGTGSVEQFF
DNA: TGTGCCAGCAGTGAAGTTGGAACAGGTTCGGTTGAGCAGTTCTTC
D: .
V: TRBV2
J: TRBJ2-1
length: 15
size: .

CDR3: CASSGRTGEEKLFF
DNA: TGTGCCAGCAGTGGGAGGACAGGGGAAGAAAAACTGTTTTTT
D: TRBD1
V: TRBV2
J: TRBJ1-4
length: 14
size: .

CDR3: CASSLGAGANFEQYF
DNA: TGTGCCAGCAGCCTTGGGGCAGGTGCCAATTTCGAGCAGTACTTC
D: .
V: TRBV11-2
J: TRBJ2-7
length: 15
size: .

CDR3: CAWSSGIPNTEAFF
DNA: TGTGCCTGGAGTTCCGGGATACCGAACACTGAAGCTTTCTTT
D: .
V: TRBV30
J: TRBJ1-1
length: 14
size: .

CDR3: CAWSTLLGDTEAFF
DNA: TGTGCCTGGAGTACCCTCTTAGGGGACACTGAAGCTTTCTTT
D: .
V: TRBV30
J: TRBJ1-1
length: 14
size: .

CDR3: CASSPGAGDTQYF
DNA: TGTGCCAGCTCACCAGGGGCCGGAGATACGCAGTATTTT
D: .
V: TRBV18
J: TRBJ2-3
length: 13
size: .

CDR3: CASSVYRDSSVYGYTF
DNA: TGTGCCAGCAGCGTCTACAGGGATTCAAGTGTCTATGGCTACACCTTC
D: .
V: TRBV7-9
J: TRBJ1-2
length: 16
size: .

CDR3: CASSLFDAPFYEQYF
DNA: TGTGCCAGCAGTTTATTCGACGCACCGTTCTACGAGCAGTACTTC
D: .
V: TRBV28
J: TRBJ2-7
length: 15
size: few

CDR3: CASSPGLGTEAFF
DNA: TGCGCCAGCAGTCCAGGGCTTGGGACTGAAGCTTTCTTT
D: .
V: TRBV5-1
J: TRBJ1-1
length: 13
size: few

CDR3: CASSQGRHPPGSSYNSPLHF
DNA: TGCGCCAGCAGCCAAGGAAGGCACCCCCCGGGGAGCTCCTATAATTCACCCCTCCACTTT
D: .
V: TRBV4-1
J: TRBJ1-6
length: 20
size: once

CDR3: CSVVSGTGNTEAFF
DNA: TGCAGCGTTGTCTCCGGGACAGGGAACACTGAAGCTTTCTTT
D: TRBD1
V: TRBV29-1
J: TRBJ1-1
length: 14
size: few

CDR3: CASSSDSNTEAFF
DNA: TGCGCCAGCAGCTCTGACAGTAACACTGAAGCTTTCTTT
D: .
V: TRBV5-1
J: TRBJ1-1
length: 13
size: .

CDR3: CASSLTGANYGYTF
DNA: TGCGCCAGCAGCTTGACAGGAGCTAACTATGGCTACACCTTC
D: .
V: TRBV5-1
J: TRBJ1-2
length: 14
size: once

CDR3: CASSQDPGWAGGYTF
DNA: TGCGCCAGCAGCCAAGATCCGGGGTGGGCTGGCGGCTACACCTTC
D: .
V: TRBV4-3
J: TRBJ1-2
length: 15
size: .

CDR3: CASSPNPWSTDTQYF
DNA: TGCGCCAGCAGCCCCAACCCATGGAGCACAGATACGCAGTATTTT
D: .
V: TRBV5-1
J: TRBJ2-3
length: 15
size: .

CDR3: CACSGGRGTQYF
DNA: TGTGCCTGCAGCGGGGGAAGAGGGACCCAGTACTTC
D: TRBD2
V: TRBV30
J: TRBJ2-5
length: 12
size: .

CDR3: CASSPGQGDYEQYF
DNA: TGTGCCAGCTCCCCCGGACAGGGGGACTACGAGCAGTACTTC
D: TRBD1
V: TRBV18
J: TRBJ2-7
length: 14
size: few

CDR3: CSVDPMNNEKLFF
DNA: TGCAGCGTTGACCCGATGAACAATGAAAAACTGTTTTTT
D: .
V: TRBV29-1
J: TRBJ1-4
length: 13
size: .

CDR3: CASSSLRGSMNTEAFF
DNA: TGTGCCAGCAGCTCCCTACGAGGGAGCATGAACACTGAAGCTTTCTTT
D: .
V: TRBV7-9
J: TRBJ1-1
length: 16
size: .

CDR3: CASKRQGDNGYTF
DNA: TGTGCCAGCAAGCGGCAGGGGGATAATGGCTACACCTTC
D: TRBD1
V: TRBV5-4
J: TRBJ1-2
length: 13
size: .

CDR3: CASSQRAGTGDTQYF
DNA: TGTGCCAGCAGCCAAAGGGCGGGGACCGGTGATACGCAGTATTTT
D: .
V: TRBV7-9
J: TRBJ2-3
length: 15
size: .

CDR3: CASSEARGDEQFF
DNA: TGTGCCAGCAGTGAAGCGCGAGGCGATGAGCAGTTCTTC
D: .
V: TRBV2
J: TRBJ2-1
length: 13
size: few

CDR3: CAWSTGISYEQYF
DNA: TGTGCCTGGAGTACAGGAATTTCCTACGAGCAGTACTTC
D: .
V: TRBV30
J: TRBJ2-7
length: 13
size: .

CDR3: CAISRRTEPTNYGYTF
DNA: TGTGCCATCAGTAGACGGACAGAGCCGACTAACTATGGCTACACCTTC
D: .
V: TRBV10-3
J: TRBJ1-2
length: 16
size: few

CDR3: CASSLAKTQYF
DNA: TGTGCCAGCAGCTTAGCGAAGACCCAGTACTTC
D: .
V: TRBV7-9
J: TRBJ2-5
length: 11
size: few

CDR3: CASSLAGGHGDTQYF
DNA: TGTGCCAGCAGCCTAGCGGGGGGGCATGGAGATACGCAGTATTTT
D: TRBD2
V: TRBV7-3
J: TRBJ2-3
length: 15
size: medium-sized

CDR3: CASSLLTLARPTDTQYF
DNA: TGTGCCAGCAGCTTACTAACACTAGCGCGACCCACAGATACGCAGTATTTT
D: TRBD2
V: TRBV7-2
J: TRBJ2-3
length: 17
size: few

CDR3: CAWSNIYEQYF
DNA: TGTGCCTGGAGTAACATCTACGAGCAGTACTTC
D: .
V: TRBV30
J: TRBJ2-7
length: 11
size: .

CDR3: CSVDGSSTYEQYF
DNA: TGCAGCGTTGACGGCAGCTCCACCTACGAGCAGTACTTC
D: .
V: TRBV29-1
J: TRBJ2-7
length: 13
size: .

CDR3: CASSLAGNTDTQYF
DNA: TGCGCCAGCAGCTTGGCCGGGAACACAGATACGCAGTATTTT
D: .
V: TRBV5-1
J: TRBJ2-3
length: 14
size: .

CDR3: CASSDNLSLEQFF
DNA: TGTGCCAGCAGTGATAACCTCTCCCTTGAGCAGTTCTTC
D: .
V: TRBV6-1
J: TRBJ2-1
length: 13
size: .

CDR3: CASSSRRNTEAFF
DNA: TGTGCCAGCAGTTCCCGAAGGAACACTGAAGCTTTCTTT
D: .
V: TRBV27
J: TRBJ1-1
length: 13
size: many

CDR3: CASSLRLAGGRAGEQYF
DNA: TGTGCCAGCAGTCTCCGACTAGCGGGGGGCCGTGCCGGCGAGCAGTACTTC
D: TRBD2
V: TRBV28
J: TRBJ2-7
length: 17
size: .

CDR3: CASSPHGGETSGANVLTF
DNA: TGTGCCAGCAGCCCGCACGGGGGGGAAACCTCTGGGGCCAACGTCCTGACTTTC
D: TRBD2
V: TRBV5-4
J: TRBJ2-6
length: 18
size: few

CDR3: CSGWLSSGTPNYGYTF
DNA: TGCAGCGGCTGGTTATCGTCAGGAACTCCTAACTATGGCTACACCTTC
D: .
V: TRBV29-1
J: TRBJ1-2
length: 16
size: .

CDR3: CAWAPGATNEKLFF
DNA: TGTGCCTGGGCTCCAGGAGCAACTAATGAAAAACTGTTTTTT
D: .
V: TRBV30
J: TRBJ1-4
length: 14
size: .

CDR3: CASSASGGFNEQFF
DNA: TGTGCCAGCAGCGCTAGCGGGGGGTTCAATGAGCAGTTCTTC
D: TRBD2
V: TRBV9
J: TRBJ2-1
length: 14
size: few

CDR3: CASSSSPQETQYF
DNA: TGCGCCAGCAGTTCCAGTCCGCAAGAGACCCAGTACTTC
D: .
V: TRBV5-1
J: TRBJ2-5
length: 13
size: .

CDR3: CASSGPREGAQYF
DNA: TGTGCCAGCAGTGGACCCCGTGAAGGGGCCCAGTACTTC
D: .
V: TRBV6-1
J: TRBJ2-5
length: 13
size: .

CDR3: CASSLAADPYGYTF
DNA: TGTGCCAGCAGCTTAGCGGCAGATCCCTATGGCTACACCTTC
D: .
V: TRBV7-2
J: TRBJ1-2
length: 14
size: .

CDR3: CATSQFVGQGYGYTF
DNA: TGTGCCACCAGCCAGTTTGTGGGACAGGGTTATGGCTACACCTTC
D: TRBD1
V: TRBV15
J: TRBJ1-2
length: 15
size: once

CDR3: CSVDEAKYNEQFF
DNA: TGCAGCGTTGATGAGGCGAAATACAATGAGCAGTTCTTC
D: .
V: TRBV29-1
J: TRBJ2-1
length: 13
size: once

CDR3: CASSQSQGEMGYTF
DNA: TGCGCCAGCAGCCAATCACAGGGTGAAATGGGCTACACCTTC
D: .
V: TRBV4-3
J: TRBJ1-2
length: 14
size: .

CDR3: CSTSPRQGRNEQFF
DNA: TGCAGCACCTCCCCGAGACAGGGGCGGAATGAGCAGTTCTTC
D: TRBD1
V: TRBV29-1
J: TRBJ2-1
length: 14
size: once

CDR3: CASSVTQGTSYEQYF
DNA: TGTGCCAGCAGCGTTACACAGGGGACTTCCTACGAGCAGTACTTC
D: .
V: TRBV7-9
J: TRBJ2-7
length: 15
size: .

CDR3: CASRTGTQEKLFF
DNA: TGTGCCAGCAGGACGGGAACCCAGGAAAAACTGTTTTTT
D: .
V: TRBV7-9
J: TRBJ1-4
length: 13
size: few

CDR3: CATSRVEPTYGYTF
DNA: TGTGCCACCAGCAGAGTGGAACCTACCTATGGCTACACCTTC
D: .
V: TRBV15
J: TRBJ1-2
length: 14
size: .